Sequencing of this T cell receptor beta chain was carried out in a study of blood T cell repertoires in COVID-19. Produced via immunoSEQ multiplex PCR; TCRdb's table is partial and in-frame only. The table has approximately 150,000 clones, 65% to 85% seen once; the top ten hold roughly 11%. This CDR3 contains 15 residues. Germline V gene data show CDR1 as LNHNV and CDR2 as YYDKDF (reference sequence). With 0 bases removed from V and 1 base from J, the gap between germline ends came to 9 bases. The chain recombines TRBV15 with TRBJ1-1; D remains ambiguous. The sequencing sample was made of peripheral blood. This receptor was identified in a man aged 55-75 years with active or convalescent COVID-19. CDR3 region: CATSRDYSGNTEAFF. The CDR3 nucleotides are TGTGCCACCAGCAGAGATTATAGTGGGAACACTGAAGCTTTCTTT.